This T cell receptor beta chain was found in a study of T cells in Graves' hyperthyroidism and ophthalmopathy. Per germline, CDR1 SEHNR and CDR2 FQNEAQ (reference sequence). The CDR3 loop spans 11 amino acids. The V end lost 11 bases, the J end lost 5 bases, and 12 bases lay between the germline ends. The CDR3 regions of TCR beta were amplified from RNA transcripts. The HTBI primer set drove a first-round RT-PCR of the TCR CDR3. TCRdb processed the multiplex PCR reads anew with MiXCR; each CDR3 protein has one entry. The table records 700,000 or so distinct CDR3 sequences, around 13% of them present only once. Broader study findings: Most clonotypes expanded in the thyroid (above 0.001) were also present in blood.

This clonotype was picked up many times. The antigen remains undetermined. The sequenced sample was blood. This chain connects TRBV7-9 to TRBJ1-2; possibly TRBD1 for D (6 bases). The clonotype was recovered from a woman aged 45-60 years with Graves' ophthalmopathy. CDR3 nucleotide sequence: TGTGCCCACCGGACAGAGTATGGCTACACCTTC. Its translation: CAHRTEYGYTF. The variable domain in full, completed from reference TRBV7-9 and TRBJ1-2, reads DTGVSQNPRHKITKRGQNVTFRCDPISEHNRLYWYRQTLGQGPEFLTYFQNEAQLEKSRLLSDRFSAERPKGSFSTLEIQRTEQGDSAMYLCAHRTEYGYTFGSGTRLTVV.